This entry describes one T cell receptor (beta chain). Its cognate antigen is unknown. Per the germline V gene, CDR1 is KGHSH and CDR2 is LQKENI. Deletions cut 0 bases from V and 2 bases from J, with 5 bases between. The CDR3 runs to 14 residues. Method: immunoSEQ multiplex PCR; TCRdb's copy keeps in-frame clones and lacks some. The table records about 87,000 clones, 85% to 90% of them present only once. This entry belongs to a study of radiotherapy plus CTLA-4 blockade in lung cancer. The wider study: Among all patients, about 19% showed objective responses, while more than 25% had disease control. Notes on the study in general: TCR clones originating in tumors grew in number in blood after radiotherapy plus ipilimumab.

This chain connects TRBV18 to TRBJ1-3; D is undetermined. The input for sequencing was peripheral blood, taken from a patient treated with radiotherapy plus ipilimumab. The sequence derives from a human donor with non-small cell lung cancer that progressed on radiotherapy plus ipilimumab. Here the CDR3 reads CASSPPHTGNTIYF. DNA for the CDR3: TGTGCCAGCTCACCACCCCACACTGGAAACACCATATATTTT.